A selection of T cell receptor beta chains follows, all from one sample in a study of long-term antiretroviral therapy in people with HIV. Profiling relied on immunoSEQ multiplex PCR, and the TCRdb table lists in-frame clones only, not all of them. The sample records about 34,000 clones, around 94% being singletons. The sample here was unsorted PBMCs, taken around 5 years after starting antiretroviral therapy. These receptors all come from a woman in her forties or fifties with HIV. CDR3s include the opening cysteine and the closing phenylalanine or tryptophan.

j_gene	v_gene	CDR3aa
TRBJ1-2	TRBV5-1	CASRTTELTGYTF
TRBJ2-1	TRBV7-3	CASSWVAGAYNEQFF
TRBJ1-3	TRBV30	CAWSERYTIYF
TRBJ1-1	TRBV7-3	CASSLNPGSTEAFF
TRBJ2-2	TRBV5-8	CASSPVNTGELFF
TRBJ2-7	TRBV4-1	CASSQTGLAGVEQYF
TRBJ1-6	TRBV11-2	CASSLSMSSPLHF
TRBJ2-3	TRBV10-1	CASSSQPYDTQYF
TRBJ2-2	TRBV19	CASSKALDRRITGELFF
TRBJ2-7	TRBV5-6	CASSLGTPYEQYF
TRBJ1-1	TRBV7-3	CASSIDGNTEAFF